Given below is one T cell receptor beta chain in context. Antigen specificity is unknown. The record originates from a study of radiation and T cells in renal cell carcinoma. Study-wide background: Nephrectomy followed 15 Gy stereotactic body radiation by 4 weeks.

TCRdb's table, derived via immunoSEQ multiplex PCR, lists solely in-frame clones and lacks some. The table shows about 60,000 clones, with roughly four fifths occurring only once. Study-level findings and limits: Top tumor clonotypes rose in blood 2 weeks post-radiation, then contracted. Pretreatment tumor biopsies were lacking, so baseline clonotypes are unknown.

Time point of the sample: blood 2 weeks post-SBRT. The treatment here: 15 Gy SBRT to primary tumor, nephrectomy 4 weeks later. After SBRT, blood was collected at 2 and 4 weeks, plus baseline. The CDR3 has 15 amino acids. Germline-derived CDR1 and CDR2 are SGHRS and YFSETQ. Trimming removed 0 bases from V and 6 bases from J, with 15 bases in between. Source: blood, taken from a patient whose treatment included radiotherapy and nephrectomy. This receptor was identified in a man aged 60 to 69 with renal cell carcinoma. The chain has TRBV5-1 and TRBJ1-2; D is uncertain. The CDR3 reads CASSLGVLRSDGYTF. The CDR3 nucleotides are TGCGCCAGCAGCTTGGGAGTCCTGAGGAGTGATGGCTACACCTTC.